The next 13 T cell receptor beta chains were all read from a single sample in a study of cytomegalovirus exposure and HLA in healthy donors (TCRdb year 2017). Library construction relied on the immunoSEQ multiplex PCR assay. For the multiplex PCR, a mixture combining 60 forward primers for TCR Vbeta segments and 13 reverse primers for TCR Jbeta segments was used. In TCRdb, the immuneACCESS table is reduced to in-frame sequences with V and J assigned. These tables do not hold every clone; where another copy was compared, an unresolved V gene accounts for under half, and the others remain unexplained. This sample comprises about 130,000 clones, around three quarters of them detected only once. The top ten hold over 10% of the sample. Material for sequencing was PBMCs. The receptor set was obtained from a woman in her thirties or forties in good health and CMV-seropositive.

This chain links TRBV15 with TRBJ2-5; TRBD1 aligns across 7 bases. The CDR3 contains 13 residues. The germline V gene has CDR1 LNHNV and CDR2 YYDKDF (reference sequence). J was trimmed by 4 bases and V by 1 base; bases with no gene match: 0. CDR3: CATSRGQGETQYF. The CDR3 region has the DNA TGTGCCACCAGCAGAGGACAGGGAGAGACCCAGTACTTC.

The rearrangement joins TRBV7-9 to TRBJ1-2; 9 bases line up with TRBD1. The CDR3 totals 14 residues. CDR1 is SEHNR and CDR2 is FQNEAQ in the germline V gene (reference sequence). Trimming removed 5 bases from V and 5 bases from J; junction bases left unmatched: 6. CDR3 nucleotides: TGTGCCAGCAGCCCCGGACAGGGGTTTTATGGCTACACCTTC. Protein product: CASSPGQGFYGYTF. The full variable domain, rest sourced from reference TRBV7-9 and TRBJ1-2, is DTGVSQNPRHKITKRGQNVTFRCDPISEHNRLYWYRQTLGQGPEFLTYFQNEAQLEKSRLLSDRFSAERPKGSFSTLEIQRTEQGDSAMYLCASSPGQGFYGYTFGSGTRLTVV.

This rearrangement joins TRBV4-1 to TRBJ2-7; 11 bases are a match to TRBD2. The CDR3 runs 16 residues. Trimming took 4 bases from V and 5 from J; bases not matched to a gene: 10. Germline V gene lookup returns CDR1 MGHRA and CDR2 YSYEKL. CDR3 nucleotide sequence: TGCGCCAGCAGCCCCCGCGCAGCTAGCGGGAGGCACGAGCAGTACTTC. It specifies CASSPRAASGRHEQYF.

The chain uses TRBV6-1 and TRBJ1-1; TRBD1 aligns across 9 bases. The CDR3 has 14 residues. V lost 5 bases, J lost 7 bases, and 8 bases stayed unmatched. CDR1 and CDR2 from the germline V gene are MNHNS and SASEGT. CDR3 residues: CASSIWTGAYEAFF. DNA of the CDR3: TGTGCCAGCAGTATCTGGACAGGGGCATATGAAGCTTTCTTT.

The genes are TRBV20-1 and TRBJ2-1; maybe TRBD1 (5 bases). The V gene's germline CDR1 is DFQATT and CDR2 SNEGSKA (reference sequence). V was cut by 4 bases and J by 10 bases, with 8 bases left in between. The CDR3 length is 10 residues. The CDR3, as DNA: TGCAGTGCTACCCACAGGGAGCAGTTCTTC. Amino acid sequence: CSATHREQFF.

The rearrangement joins TRBV19 to TRBJ2-7; 9 bases map to TRBD1. The J segment lost 4 bases and the V segment lost 3 bases, leaving 13 bases of the junction unmatched. The germline CDR1 and CDR2 sequences are LNHDA and SQIVND (reference sequence). The CDR3 spans 17 residues. CDR3 protein: CASSIGTTRTGDYEQYF. As DNA, the CDR3 is TGTGCCAGTAGTATCGGGACCACGAGGACAGGGGATTACGAGCAGTACTTC.

The chain couples TRBV5-8 to TRBJ2-1, with 7 positions matching TRBD2. Trimming at V came to 2 bases and at J to 4 bases, leaving 6 bases not matched to a gene. Germline V gives CDR1 SGHTS, CDR2 YDEGEE. This CDR3 region has 15 residues. The CDR3 protein is CASSFVASGYNEQFF. The CDR3 DNA follows: TGTGCCAGCAGCTTTGTGGCTAGCGGTTACAATGAGCAGTTCTTC.

In this sample, this clone turned up many times. The V and J genes are TRBV7-9 and TRBJ2-3, with 8 nucleotides matching TRBD2. V lost 8 bases, J lost 5 bases, and 6 bases stayed unmatched. CDR3 size: 13 residues. From germline, CDR1 is SEHNR and CDR2 FQNEAQ (reference sequence). CDR3 in amino acids: CASEAGALDTQYF. The CDR3 bases are TGTGCCAGCGAAGCGGGAGCCCTAGATACGCAGTATTTT.

The CDR3 region is CASATPGQPLNQPQHF. CDR3 DNA: TGTGCCAGCGCGACGCCGGGACAGCCTCTCAATCAGCCCCAGCATTTT. This chain connects TRBV27 to TRBJ1-5; 7 nucleotides line up with TRBD1. Trimming took 8 bases from V and 3 from J; bases not matched to a gene: 13. Looked up from germline, CDR1 is MNHEY and CDR2 is SMNVEV (reference sequence). The CDR3 contains 16 residues.

The genes are TRBV13 and TRBJ1-1; TRBD1 might be the D (5 bases). V was trimmed by 5 bases and J by 4 bases, leaving 11 bases between them. From germline, CDR1 is PRHDT and CDR2 FYEKMQ (reference sequence). The CDR3 runs 13 residues. DNA of the CDR3: TGTGCCAGCAGCCAGAGGGGAGGCACTGAAGCTTTCTTT. Its translation: CASSQRGGTEAFF.

This clone was observed a few times. V and J are TRBV29-1 and TRBJ1-6; unclear D gene. The CDR3 loop spans 13 amino acids. Germline CDR1 SQVTM, CDR2 ANQGSEA. Trimming took 5 bases from V and 3 from J, leaving 8 bases between them. The CDR3 bases are TGCAGCGTTAGTCCAGGCTATAATTCACCCCTCCACTTT. It specifies CSVSPGYNSPLHF.

The chain uses TRBV15 and TRBJ2-1, with 14 positions matching TRBD2. The V and J ends lost 6 bases and 7 bases, in that order; junction bases with no gene match: 11. Germline assignment: CDR1 LNHNV and CDR2 YYDKDF (reference sequence). The CDR3 extends over 17 amino acids. The CDR3 DNA reads TGTGCCACCAGAGTGACTAGCGGGAGGGCCCTAGGTAATGAGCAGTTCTTC. Its protein is CATRVTSGRALGNEQFF.

This clone came up many times. The V call is TRBV9, the J call TRBJ1-1; D unresolved. The length of the CDR3 is 13 residues. CDR1 SGDLS and CDR2 YYNGEE come from the germline V gene. V lost 4 bases and J lost 1, with 8 bases in between. The CDR3 DNA sequence: TGTGCCAGCAGCCCCTTTTCGAACACTGAAGCTTTCTTT. This encodes CASSPFSNTEAFF.